These 23 T cell receptor beta chains share one sample of origin, sequenced in a study of neurological immune-mediated disorders. From the 5' RACE reads, TCRdb called clonotypes with MiXCR, one entry per CDR3 protein. The sample contains under 60,000 distinct CDR3 sequences, around 3.3% of which appear only once. The material sequenced was PBMCs. The receptor set was obtained from a man aged 35-49 years with multiple sclerosis.

Many counts were recorded for this clonotype. This rearrangement joins TRBV5-1 to TRBJ1-4; D not certain. With 0 bases removed from V and 7 bases from J, the gap between germline ends came to 10 bases. CDR3 length equals 14 residues. Germline assignment: CDR1 SGHRS and CDR2 YFSETQ. The CDR3 DNA sequence: TGCGCCAGCAGCTTGGACGGGTTAGGTGAAAAACTGTTTTTT. Its translation is CASSLDGLGEKLFF.

Relative to its sample, this clonotype is medium-sized. The chain couples TRBV5-6 to TRBJ2-1; 13 nucleotides align to TRBD2. V lost 4 bases, J lost 3 bases, and 7 bases stayed unmatched. The CDR3 has 17 amino acids. Germline V lookup: CDR1 SGHDT, CDR2 YYEEEE. The CDR3 is CASSPGTSGAFYNEQFF. The CDR3 bases are TGTGCCAGCAGCCCCGGGACTAGCGGGGCGTTCTACAATGAGCAGTTCTTC. The entire variable domain, with the rest obtained from reference TRBV5-6 and TRBJ2-1, is as follows: DAGVTQSPTHLIKTRGQQVTLRCSPKSGHDTVSWYQQALGQGPQFIFQYYEEEERQRGNFPDRFSGHQFPNYSSELNVNALLLGDSALYLCASSPGTSGAFYNEQFFGPGTRLTVL.

On this clonotype: This may be a read error, as it is one base from a much larger clone. The rearrangement uses TRBV3-1 and TRBJ2-1; no reliable D call. The CDR3 sequence is 12 residues long. Germline values: CDR1 LGHDT, CDR2 YNNKEL (reference sequence). The V gene lost 6 bases and the J gene lost 6 bases, with 9 bases spanning the gap. The CDR3, as DNA: TGTGCCAGCAGATGTTCGGGCAATGAGCAGTTCTTC. This encodes CASRCSGNEQFF.

This clonotype was observed many times. The chain uses TRBV6-5 and TRBJ2-7; D is perhaps TRBD1 or TRBD2 (5 bases each). Deletions cut 10 bases from V and 7 bases from J, with 14 bases between. Germline loops: CDR1 MNHEY, CDR2 SVGAGI. The CDR3 is 11 residues long. The CDR3 DNA reads as TGTGCCACCGGCAGACAGCGGGAGCAGTACTTC. The encoded protein is CATGRQREQYF.

Of note for this clonotype: A much more abundant neighbour one base away suggests this may be a read error. V and J are TRBV28 and TRBJ2-6; 7 positions match TRBD2. Trimming took 4 bases from V and 5 from J; bases not matched to a gene: 2. The CDR3 is made up of 14 amino acids. Germline lookup yields CDR1 MDHEN and CDR2 SYDVKM. The CDR3 DNA reads TGTGCCAGCAGTTCGGGGACTAGGGCCAACGTCCTGACTTTC. Its protein is CASSSGTRANVLTF.

Ten or more counts support this clonotype. The chain joins TRBV7-9 to TRBJ1-1; D is unclear. The germline CDR1 and CDR2 sequences are SEHNR and FQNEAQ (reference sequence). V lost 5 bases and J 11 bases, leaving 18 bases between the germline ends. There are 13 residues in the CDR3. CDR3 DNA sequence: TGTGCCAGCAGCCCCTTATCTGCCCTGATCGCTTTCTTT. Amino acids: CASSPLSALIAFF.

This clonotype came up many times. The CDR3 region is CSAPRTGEYEQYF. The CDR3 DNA is TGCAGTGCCCCCAGGACAGGGGAATACGAGCAGTACTTC. The chain links TRBV20-1 to TRBJ2-7, with 9 nucleotides matching TRBD1. The germline V gene encodes CDR1 DFQATT and CDR2 SNEGSKA (reference sequence). V gave up 6 bases and J gave up 4 bases; unmatched junction bases: 7. The CDR3 extends over 13 amino acids.

This clonotype was recorded at least ten times. V gene TRBV7-9 combines with J gene TRBJ2-7; D ambiguous. The ends were cut back, 0 bases at V and 5 bases at J, with 8 bases in the middle. The CDR3 length is 13 residues. CDR1 is SEHNR and CDR2 is FQNEAQ in the germline V gene (reference sequence). CDR3 region: CASSLAGPHEQYF. CDR3 DNA sequence: TGTGCCAGCAGCTTAGCCGGCCCCCACGAGCAGTACTTC.

V gene TRBV2 combines with J gene TRBJ1-5; D remains ambiguous. The germline V gene has CDR1 SNHLY and CDR2 FYNNEI. V was cut by 4 bases and J by 3 bases, with 13 bases left in between. This CDR3 is 15 amino acids long. This chain's CDR3 is CASSGDGGFNQPQHF. In DNA form, the CDR3 reads TGTGCCAGCAGTGGCGACGGAGGATTCAATCAGCCCCAGCATTTT. The full variable domain, completed using reference TRBV2 and TRBJ1-5, is EPEVTQTPSHQVTQMGQEVILRCVPISNHLYFYWYRQILGQKVEFLVSFYNNEISEKSEIFDDQFSVERPDGSNFTLKIRSTKLEDSAMYFCASSGDGGFNQPQHFGDGTRLSIL.

This clonotype appeared many times. This sequence joins TRBV20-1 and TRBJ1-2; possibly TRBD1 for D (5 bases). CDR3 size: 10 residues. CDR1 is DFQATT and CDR2 is SNEGSKA in the germline V gene (reference sequence). As DNA, the CDR3 is TGCAGGGTCCAGGGAGAAGGCTACACCTTC. This encodes CRVQGEGYTF.

In this sample, this clonotype turned up many times. The chain carries TRBV6-5 and TRBJ2-7, with D possibly TRBD2 on 5 matching bases. V shed 2 bases and J shed 7 bases, with 12 bases lying between them. The CDR3 spans 13 residues. Germline values: CDR1 MNHEY, CDR2 SVGAGI. The CDR3 coding sequence is TGTGCCAGCAGTTACCAGTTTCGGGGAGAGCAGTACTTC. It encodes CASSYQFRGEQYF.

This clonotype was recorded many times. V usage is TRBV7-2 and J usage is TRBJ2-1; 10 bases map to TRBD2. Germline V lookup: CDR1 SGHTA, CDR2 FQGNSA. This CDR3 is 14 amino acids long. Losses at the gene ends were 9 bases for V and 2 bases for J; bases not matched to a gene: 4. The CDR3 loop reads CARISGGPYNEQFF. In DNA form, the CDR3 reads TGTGCCAGAATTAGCGGGGGGCCCTACAATGAGCAGTTCTTC.

This clonotype was counted many times. This chain joins TRBV5-1 and TRBJ1-2, with TRBD1 as a possible D gene (5 bases). The germline V gene encodes CDR1 SGHRS and CDR2 YFSETQ. The CDR3 extends over 14 amino acids. V shed 0 bases and J shed 2 bases, with 8 bases lying between them. CDR3 protein: CASSLGRENYGYTF. CDR3 DNA sequence: TGCGCCAGCAGCTTGGGCAGGGAGAACTATGGCTACACCTTC. The whole variable domain, filled in from reference TRBV5-1 and TRBJ1-2, reads KAGVTQTPRYLIKTRGQQVTLSCSPISGHRSVSWYQQTPGQGLQFLFEYFSETQRNKGNFPGRFSGRQFSNSRSEMNVSTLELGDSALYLCASSLGRENYGYTFGSGTRLTVV.

This clonotype was detected ten times or more. DNA of the CDR3: TGTGCCATCAGCCCGACTAGCGGGCGCACCGGGGAGCTGTTTTTT. It yields the protein CAISPTSGRTGELFF. The chain is built from TRBV10-3 and TRBJ2-2; 10 bases map to TRBD2. The CDR3 loop spans 15 amino acids. With V trimmed by 6 bases and J by 4 bases, 5 bases remained unmatched. Per the germline V gene, CDR1 is ENHRY and CDR2 is SYGVKD.

This clonotype came up many times. The chain has TRBV20-1 and TRBJ2-2; 16 bases are a match to TRBD2. The CDR3 has 16 amino acids. J was trimmed by 6 bases and V by 6 bases; bases with no gene match: 7. Germline CDR1 is DFQATT and CDR2 is SNEGSKA (reference sequence). This chain's CDR3 is CSASGTSGGAPGELFF. DNA of the CDR3: TGCAGTGCCAGTGGGACTAGCGGGGGGGCCCCCGGGGAGCTGTTTTTT.

This clonotype was seen at least ten times. The chain is built from TRBV20-1 and TRBJ1-1, with D unclear. The CDR3 has 13 amino acids. Germline V gene data show CDR1 as DFQATT and CDR2 as SNEGSKA (reference sequence). Here the CDR3 DNA reads TGCAGACCCCGTCCGACCGGGAACACTGAAGCTTTCTTT. This gives the protein CRPRPTGNTEAFF.

The sample holds many counts of this clonotype. J is TRBJ2-3 and V is TRBV5-1; D gene ambiguous. Between the trimmed V and J ends, which lost 4 bases and 0 bases, there was a span of 6 bases. This CDR3 spans 13 amino acids. Germline assignment: CDR1 SGHRS and CDR2 YFSETQ. Written as DNA, the CDR3 is TGCGCCAGCAGCGAAGTGAGCACAGATACGCAGTATTTT. Translation gives CASSEVSTDTQYF.

This clonotype was detected many times. This chain uses TRBV27 with TRBJ1-1; D not resolved. The CDR3 contains 13 residues. Germline CDR1 MNHEY, CDR2 SMNVEV (reference sequence). Trimming took off 7 bases at V and 3 bases at J, with 12 bases between the two ends. CDR3 loop: CASKFSRDTEAFF. In DNA, the CDR3 is TGTGCCAGCAAGTTTAGTCGGGACACTGAAGCTTTCTTT.

This clonotype was observed many times. This chain uses TRBV7-2 with TRBJ2-5, with 10 nucleotides matching TRBD1. The germline V gene encodes CDR1 SGHTA and CDR2 FQGNSA. The CDR3 totals 14 residues. The J segment lost 5 bases and the V segment lost 3 bases, leaving 3 bases of the junction unmatched. The CDR3 loop is CASSLTGGFETQYF. The CDR3 DNA is TGTGCCAGCAGCTTGACAGGGGGCTTTGAGACCCAGTACTTC.

This clonotype was seen at least ten times. The chain joins TRBV7-3 to TRBJ1-2, with a weak D call TRBD1 (5 bases). The CDR3 consists of 14 residues. Trimming removed 6 bases from V and 2 bases from J, with 13 bases in between. Germline values: CDR1 SGHTA, CDR2 FQGTGA. The CDR3: CASSAGRGNYGYTF. Here the CDR3 DNA reads TGTGCCAGCAGTGCCGGCCGGGGGAACTATGGCTACACCTTC.

This clonotype occurred many times. This chain joins TRBV2 and TRBJ2-6; tentatively, D is TRBD2 (5 bases). The ends were cut back, 7 bases at V and 0 bases at J, with 13 bases in the middle. The CDR3 covers 16 residues. Looked up from germline, CDR1 is SNHLY and CDR2 is FYNNEI. The DNA for the CDR3 is TGTGCCAGCACCCCGGACTCTTACTCTGGGGCCAACGTCCTGACTTTC. This gives the protein CASTPDSYSGANVLTF.

On this clonotype itself: A clone one base away is much larger, so this may be a read error. The chain has TRBV4-1 and TRBJ1-6, with 8 positions matching TRBD1. The trim removed 2 bases at V and 5 bases at J, leaving 5 bases unmatched. CDR1 and CDR2 (germline): MGHRA, YSYEKL. The CDR3 is 16 residues long. The CDR3 DNA is TGCGCCAGCAGCCAACCCCGGACAGGGAATAATTCACCCCTCCACTTT. It encodes CASSQPRTGNNSPLHF.

Ten or more counts support this clonotype. The chain uses TRBV5-6 and TRBJ2-2; D remains ambiguous. This CDR3 spans 15 amino acids. V gave up 4 bases and J gave up 1 base, with 11 bases separating them. Germline-derived CDR1 and CDR2 are SGHDT and YYEEEE. The CDR3 protein is CASSQVPGNTGELFF. As DNA, the CDR3 is TGTGCCAGCAGCCAGGTCCCAGGGAACACCGGGGAGCTGTTTTTT.